This TCR beta chain appears in the sequencing data of a study of blood T cell repertoires in COVID-19. Study-level background: PBMCs, B-cell-depleted T cells, or T cells provided the cDNA or gDNA that made up the material.

In the original processing: Amplification of reference gene primers was used by the study to estimate nucleated cell counts. The repertoire was sequenced with immunoSEQ multiplex PCR; TCRdb's copy has only in-frame clones and lacks some. The V and J calls and clone size were taken over from that table, and D and trimming were inferred from the DNA. This repertoire shows some 260,000 clones, more than 65% found once; its top ten account for around 4.1%. The CDR3 is made up of 14 amino acids. Trimming stripped 5 bases from V and 1 base from J, with 11 bases between. Germline lookup yields CDR1 MNHEY and CDR2 SVGEGT.

The sequence came from a woman aged 40 to 50 with active or convalescent COVID-19. The V call is TRBV6-2 or TRBV6-3, the J call TRBJ2-5; tentatively, D is TRBD1 (6 bases). Specimen: peripheral blood. CDR3 DNA: TGTGCCAGCAGTACCGGACAGTTCCAAGAGACCCAGTACTTC. It encodes CASSTGQFQETQYF.